One and the same sample provided the 9 T cell receptor beta chains below, sequenced in a study of T cell changes during pregnancy in multiple sclerosis. Sequenced by immunoSEQ multiplex PCR; TCRdb stores in-frame clones only, minus some. The sample yields about 60,000 clones, around 93% seen once. This material consisted of peripheral blood, taken in the first trimester of pregnancy. These receptors were taken from a female donor with multiple sclerosis, enrolled in a pregnancy study.

The chain couples TRBV9 to TRBJ2-3; TRBD2 matches 7 bases. J was trimmed by 0 bases and V by 4 bases; bases with no gene match: 8. This CDR3 comprises 16 residues. CDR1 is SGDLS and CDR2 is YYNGEE in the germline V gene. CDR3 residues: CASSFREGSSTDTQYF. The CDR3 nucleotides read TGTGCCAGCAGCTTCAGGGAGGGGTCTAGCACAGATACGCAGTATTTT.

The CDR3 sequence: CASSLFGAGAFPNQPQHF. The CDR3 bases are TGTGCCAGCAGCTTGTTCGGGGCAGGGGCCTTTCCGAATCAGCCCCAGCATTTT. The chain uses TRBV5-5 and TRBJ1-5; tentative D call: TRBD1 (6 bases). CDR1 SGHKS and CDR2 YYEKEE come from the germline V gene (reference sequence). The CDR3 contains 18 residues. The V end lost 1 base, the J end lost 4 bases, and 21 bases lay between the germline ends.

J is TRBJ2-3 and V is TRBV7-3, with TRBD2 identical over 15 bases. With V trimmed by 3 bases and J by 5 bases, 6 bases remained unmatched. The germline V gene encodes CDR1 SGHTA and CDR2 FQGTGA. This CDR3 is 17 amino acids long. CDR3 nucleotides: TGTGCCAGCAGCTTCGGGACTAGCGGGGGGCGGGGAGATACGCAGTATTTT. Its translation: CASSFGTSGGRGDTQYF. Using reference TRBV7-3 and TRBJ2-3 for the parts outside the CDR3, the full variable domain is GAGVSQTPSNKVTEKGKYVELRCDPISGHTALYWYRQSLGQGPEFLIYFQGTGAADDSGLPNDRFFAVRPEGSVSTLKIQRTERGDSAVYLCASSFGTSGGRGDTQYFGPGTRLTVL.

This clone was detected only once. The CDR3 protein is CASGLEREQYF. DNA for the CDR3: TGTGCTAGTGGTTTGGAGAGAGAGCAGTACTTC. The chain uses TRBV12-5 and TRBJ2-7; D is unresolved. Germline values: CDR1 LGHNT, CDR2 FRNRAP. V was trimmed by 1 base and J by 7 bases, leaving 5 bases between them. The CDR3 is 11 amino acids.

The gene calls are TRBV7-3 and TRBJ1-1; weak D call: TRBD1 (6 bases). V dropped 6 bases and J dropped 1 base, with 15 bases sitting between them. This CDR3 comprises 15 residues. Germline values: CDR1 SGHTA, CDR2 FQGTGA. CDR3 DNA sequence: TGTGCCAGCAGTTCACTGACAGGCCGGAACACTGAAGCTTTCTTT. Translated, it gives CASSSLTGRNTEAFF.

The chain couples TRBV7-6 to TRBJ2-1, with a possible D match to TRBD2 (6 bases). CDR1 SGHVS and CDR2 FNYEAQ come from the germline V gene. Trimming removed 1 base at V and 7 bases at J, with 11 bases between. The CDR3 spans 14 residues. DNA of the CDR3: TGTGCCAGCAGCTTAGACCCTCGGGGGAATGAGCAGTTCTTC. The encoded protein is CASSLDPRGNEQFF.

The V call is TRBV15, the J call TRBJ1-1; 7 positions match TRBD1. The J segment lost 11 bases and the V segment lost 3 bases, leaving 12 bases of the junction unmatched. This CDR3 region has 14 residues. CDR1 and CDR2 from the germline V gene are LNHNV and YYDKDF (reference sequence). CDR3 residues: CATSSGEGAGFAFF. The CDR3 coding sequence is TGTGCCACCAGCAGTGGAGAGGGGGCAGGGTTTGCTTTCTTT.

The chain combines TRBV5-1 with TRBJ2-5; 12 bases align to TRBD2. The germline gives CDR1 SGHRS, CDR2 YFSETQ. Trimming cost V 5 bases and J 0 bases; bases outside gene matches: 5. The CDR3 loop spans 16 amino acids. The CDR3 coding sequence is TGCGCCAGCAGGGACGGACTAGCGGGGCACCAAGAGACCCAGTACTTC. Its protein product is CASRDGLAGHQETQYF.

This sequence joins TRBV19 and TRBJ1-3; possibly TRBD1 for D (5 bases). CDR3 length: 14 residues. Trimming removed 8 bases from V and 0 bases from J, with 11 bases in between. The germline V gene has CDR1 LNHDA and CDR2 SQIVND (reference sequence). The CDR3: CASPQGYSGNTIYF. DNA for the CDR3: TGTGCCAGTCCGCAGGGTTACTCTGGAAACACCATATATTTT.